A selection of T cell receptor beta chains follows, all from one sample in a study of blood T cells in healthy people across ages. TCRdb reanalysed the 5' RACE reads using MiXCR and keeps one entry per CDR3 protein. The data contain about 600,000 distinct CDR3 sequences, 40% to 55% of them seen just once; the ten biggest clones take up 20% to 25%. The sample consisted of blood. These receptors were taken from a man older than 75 in good health. Each CDR3 is given with its conserved first and last residue. The D gene is left open where the match is weak. The size field is filled for only some rows; it gives once, few, many or a size class.

>TRBV20-1|TRBJ2-4|NA|NA
CSARDPHTKNIQYF
TGCAGTGCTAGAGATCCCCATACCAAAAACATTCAGTACTTC
>TRBV20-1|TRBJ2-3|TRBD2|NA
CSARDQESGGLDTQYF
TGCAGTGCTAGAGATCAGGAGAGCGGGGGCCTAGATACGCAGTATTTT
>TRBV6-5|TRBJ1-1|NA|NA
CASSPTRRAGGTEAFF
TGTGCCAGCAGTCCGACCCGCAGGGCAGGAGGCACTGAAGCTTTCTTT
>TRBV20-1|TRBJ2-5|TRBD2|NA
CSAHGRGEQYF
TGCAGTGCCCACGGACGGGGGGAGCAGTACTTC
>TRBV20-1|TRBJ2-7|NA|NA
CSAGREQYF
TGCAGTGCCGGGCGCGAGCAGTACTTC
>TRBV27|TRBJ2-3|TRBD2|NA
CASSRGAGGDTDTQYF
TGTGCCAGCAGTCGGGGAGCGGGGGGGGATACAGATACGCAGTATTTT
>TRBV15|TRBJ1-5|NA|NA
CATSRELYSNQPQHF
TGTGCCACCAGCAGGGAACTATATAGCAATCAGCCCCAGCATTTT
>TRBV4-2|TRBJ2-1|NA|NA
CASSHLGGASYNEQFF
TGTGCCAGCAGCCATCTTGGGGGGGCCTCCTACAATGAGCAGTTCTTC
>TRBV6-5|TRBJ1-5|NA|NA
CASSRTELIQPQHF
TGTGCCAGCAGCCGGACAGAGCTCATCCAGCCCCAGCATTTT
>TRBV11-1|TRBJ2-1|NA|NA
CAGSSTAYEQFF
TGTGCCGGCAGCTCAACAGCCTACGAGCAGTTCTTC
>TRBV12-3/TRBV12-4|TRBJ1-5|TRBD1|few
CASGVLTGVEQPQHF
TGTGCCAGCGGAGTCCTTACAGGGGTCGAGCAGCCCCAGCATTTT
>TRBV5-1|TRBJ1-6|NA|NA
CASSPTEQGGSPLHF
TGCGCCAGCAGCCCAACGGAGCAGGGTGGTTCACCCCTCCACTTT
>TRBV12-3/TRBV12-4|TRBJ2-5|NA|NA
CASSSGYNEQYF
TGTGCCAGCAGTTCGGGGTACAATGAGCAGTACTTC
>TRBV20-1|TRBJ2-5|NA|NA
CSARKTGPETQYF
TGCAGTGCTAGAAAAACAGGGCCGGAGACCCAGTACTTC
>TRBV5-4|TRBJ2-1|NA|NA
CASRSPGVPEQFF
TGTGCCAGCAGGAGCCCAGGGGTCCCTGAGCAGTTCTTC
>TRBV11-2|TRBJ2-7|NA|NA
CASSLDRGTYYEQYF
TGTGCCAGCAGCTTAGATCGGGGGACCTACTACGAGCAGTACTTC
>TRBV6-5|TRBJ2-7|TRBD1|once
CASSVDRGREQYF
TGTGCCAGCAGCGTGGACAGGGGGCGCGAGCAGTACTTC
>TRBV12-3/TRBV12-4|TRBJ2-7|NA|NA
CASSPGGRYEQYF
TGTGCCAGCAGTCCCGGGGGTCGGTACGAGCAGTACTTC
>TRBV29-1|TRBJ1-3|NA|NA
CSVATTGFGNTIYF
TGCAGCGTTGCGACGACAGGCTTCGGAAACACCATATATTTT
>TRBV29-1|TRBJ2-5|NA|few
CSASVETQYF
TGCAGCGCCTCGGTAGAGACCCAGTACTTC
>TRBV24-1|TRBJ2-1|NA|NA
CATSDPGPEAEQFF
TGTGCCACCAGTGACCCCGGTCCGGAGGCTGAGCAGTTCTTC
>TRBV29-1|TRBJ1-4|NA|few
CSVPGPGTEKLFF
TGCAGCGTCCCTGGACCGGGGACTGAAAAACTGTTTTTT
>TRBV10-3|TRBJ2-5|TRBD1|NA
CAISGSGQGNQETQYF
TGTGCCATCAGTGGGTCGGGACAGGGAAATCAAGAGACCCAGTACTTC
>TRBV27|TRBJ2-1|TRBD2|NA
CASSFRTSGGSYNEQFF
TGTGCCAGCAGTTTCCGGACTAGCGGGGGGTCATACAATGAGCAGTTCTTC
>TRBV11-1|TRBJ2-7|TRBD1|NA
CASSLAKGQGYEQYF
TGTGCCAGCAGCTTAGCGAAGGGACAGGGCTACGAGCAGTACTTC
>TRBV6-5|TRBJ2-2|NA|many
CASRQDLMNTGELFF
TGTGCCAGCAGACAGGACCTAATGAACACCGGGGAGCTGTTTTTT
>TRBV9|TRBJ2-7|TRBD2|NA
CASSENSGLAGNEQYF
TGTGCCAGCAGCGAGAACTCCGGACTAGCGGGAAATGAGCAGTACTTC